This record concerns one T cell receptor beta chain sequence. Its matching antigen is unknown. The data belong to a study of T cell responses to AZD1222 COVID-19 vaccine. Findings and limits, study-wide: The reported proportion of spike-specific TCRs targeting unmutated variant regions was nearly half. Dominant CD4 TCR responses targeted spike regions 160-218 and 743-854.

Some clones are missing from TCRdb's copy, which holds only in-frame ones; the method was immunoSEQ multiplex PCR. Of tens of thousands of clones listed, approximately 92% are singletons. Germline V CDR1 and CDR2: MNHEY, SMNVEV (reference sequence). This CDR3 has 19 amino acids. The V gene end was trimmed by 6 bases and the J gene end by 0 bases; junction bases not matched to a gene: 15. This rearrangement joins TRBV27 to TRBJ2-1, with 9 bases aligning to TRBD2. The sample was peripheral blood, taken 28 days after the second AZD1222 dose. The clonotype originates from an adult who received the AZD1222 COVID-19 vaccine. This CDR3 is CASRREGLARLPSYNEQFF. The CDR3 DNA sequence: TGTGCCAGCAGGCGGGAGGGCCTTGCAAGGCTTCCCTCCTACAATGAGCAGTTCTTC.